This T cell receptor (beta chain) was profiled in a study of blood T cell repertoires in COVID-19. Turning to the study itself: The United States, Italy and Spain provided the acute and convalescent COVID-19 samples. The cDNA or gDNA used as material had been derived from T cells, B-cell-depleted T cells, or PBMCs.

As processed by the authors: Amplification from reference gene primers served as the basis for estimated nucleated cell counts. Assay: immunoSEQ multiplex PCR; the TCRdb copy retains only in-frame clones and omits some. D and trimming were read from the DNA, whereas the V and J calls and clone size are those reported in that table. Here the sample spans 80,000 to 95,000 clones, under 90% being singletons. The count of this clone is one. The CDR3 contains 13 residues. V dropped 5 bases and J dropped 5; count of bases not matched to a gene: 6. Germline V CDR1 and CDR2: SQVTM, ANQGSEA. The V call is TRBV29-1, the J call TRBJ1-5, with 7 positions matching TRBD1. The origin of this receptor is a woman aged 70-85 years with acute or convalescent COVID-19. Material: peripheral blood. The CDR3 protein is CSVQGGFDQPQHF. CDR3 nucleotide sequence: TGCAGCGTTCAGGGGGGCTTCGATCAGCCCCAGCATTTT.